These 8 T cell receptor beta chains came from one sample sequenced in a study of T cells in localized non-small cell lung cancer. Profiling relied on immunoSEQ multiplex PCR, and the TCRdb table lists in-frame clones only, not all of them. Of around 24,000 clones detected, approximately 84% appear once; the ten largest clones hold 25% to 30%. The specimen comprised peripheral blood, sampled before any cancer treatment. These receptors were obtained from a male donor older than 55 with stage I squamous cell lung carcinoma.

This clone has just a few counts. V and J are TRBV5-1 and TRBJ2-2, with D possibly being TRBD2 (6 bases). The CDR3 totals 13 residues. Trimming stripped 4 bases from V and 11 bases from J, with 15 bases between. In germline, CDR1 is SGHRS, CDR2 YFSETQ. Written as DNA, the CDR3 is TGCGCCAGCAGCCCGGAGGGTTTGTTTGAGCTGTTTTTT. Protein: CASSPEGLFELFF.

The V gene is TRBV18, the J gene TRBJ2-3; D might be TRBD1 (5 bases). Germline V gene sequence: CDR1 KGHSH, CDR2 LQKENI. Trimming pared 4 bases from V and 6 bases from J, leaving 14 bases between. This CDR3 contains 14 residues. The CDR3, as DNA: TGTGCCAGCTCACTGACGGAGACAGCTGATACGCAGTATTTT. Amino acids: CASSLTETADTQYF.

The V call is TRBV11-3, the J call TRBJ2-1, with D possibly being TRBD2 (6 bases). Germline V CDR1 and CDR2: SGHNT, YENEEA. V lost 4 bases, J lost 2 bases, and 12 bases lay in between. The CDR3 is 15 amino acids. For the CDR3, the DNA is TGTGCCAGCAGCTCCGGGACTGCCACCTACAATGAGCAGTTCTTC. It specifies CASSSGTATYNEQFF.

This clone showed up just a few times. J is TRBJ2-2 and V is TRBV14; no clear D gene. This CDR3 contains 16 residues. V was clipped by 3 bases and J by 9 bases, with 20 bases between them. The germline V gene encodes CDR1 SGHDN and CDR2 FVKESK. The CDR3 reads CASSQPTSPLPRELFF. The CDR3 DNA follows: TGTGCCAGCAGCCAGCCCACGTCCCCTCTACCCCGGGAGCTGTTTTTT.

This sequence joins TRBV10-1 and TRBJ2-3; 8 bases line up with TRBD2. Germline trimming cut 1 base from V and 4 bases from J; bases unmatched to any gene: 4. The CDR3 covers 15 residues. CDR1 is WNHNN and CDR2 is SYGVQD in the germline V gene (reference sequence). The DNA for the CDR3 is TGCGCCAGCAGTGAGTTGACGGGAGGGCCAGATACGCAGTATTTT. Translated, it gives CASSELTGGPDTQYF.

As for this clone: One end of the junction varies from germline; a read error may be responsible. The chain uses TRBV7-6 and TRBJ1-5, with D tentatively TRBD1 (5 bases). Germline CDR1 SGHVS, CDR2 FNYEAQ. CDR3 length equals 15 residues. As DNA, the CDR3 is TGTGCCAGCAGCCCTAGGGGCGGTTTAGCCCTCGCCCCAGCATTT. Protein: CASSPRGGLALAPAF.

The V gene is TRBV18, the J gene TRBJ2-7, with 7 bases matching TRBD1. Germline CDR1 is KGHSH and CDR2 is LQKENI. The CDR3 runs to 14 residues. V lost 3 bases to trimming and J lost 1 base; unmatched junction nucleotides: 3. The DNA of the CDR3 is TGTGCCAGCTCACCCGACAGGGTATCCTACGAGCAGTACTTC. This codes for CASSPDRVSYEQYF.

The V gene is TRBV5-4, the J gene TRBJ2-5; perhaps D is TRBD1 or TRBD2 (6 bases each). With 3 bases removed from V and 11 bases from J, the gap between germline ends came to 20 bases. The CDR3 contains 14 residues. Germline CDR1 and CDR2: SGHNT and YYREEE (reference sequence). The CDR3 spells CASSSLTGAGEQYF. The CDR3 DNA is TGTGCCAGCAGCTCGCTAACGGGGGCGGGTGAGCAGTACTTC.